The 13 T cell receptor beta chains below come from one sample, sequenced in a study of cytomegalovirus exposure and HLA in healthy donors. A multiplex PCR was run with 60 Vbeta primers and 13 Jbeta primers. Only in-frame clones appear in the TCRdb table, and some are missing; sequencing was by immunoSEQ multiplex PCR. The sample yields 150,000 to 200,000 clones, roughly 88% seen once. Sequenced material: PBMCs. These receptors were taken from a man aged 50-60 years in good health and CMV-seropositive.

This chain uses TRBV6-5 with TRBJ1-2; the D gene is possibly TRBD1 (5 bases). V was cut by 2 bases and J by 8 bases, with 6 bases left in between. Germline lookup yields CDR1 MNHEY and CDR2 SVGAGI. The CDR3 spans 11 residues. The CDR3 sequence: CASSYGGGYTF. DNA of the CDR3: TGTGCCAGCAGTTACGGGGGGGGCTACACCTTC.

J is TRBJ2-3 and V is TRBV7-9; perhaps TRBD2 as D (5 bases). CDR1 and CDR2 from the germline V gene are SEHNR and FQNEAQ (reference sequence). The CDR3 spans 16 residues. Trimming stripped 1 base from V and 0 bases from J, with 11 bases between. CDR3 nucleotide sequence: TGTGCCAGCAGCTTAGTATTCCGGACTAGCACAGATACGCAGTATTTT. This sequence encodes CASSLVFRTSTDTQYF.

The V and J genes are TRBV18 and TRBJ2-7; possible D gene TRBD2, 5 bases. The CDR3 contains 17 residues. V was cut by 0 bases and J by 3 bases, with 18 bases left in between. CDR1 KGHSH and CDR2 LQKENI come from the germline V gene. This CDR3 is CASSPPGTVHEGYEQYF. For the CDR3, the DNA is TGTGCCAGCTCACCACCAGGCACAGTGCACGAGGGCTACGAGCAGTACTTC.

This chain uses TRBV5-1 with TRBJ1-1, with D unclear. Per germline, CDR1 SGHRS and CDR2 YFSETQ. Trimming shortened V by 7 bases and J by 0 bases, and 16 bases separated the two germline ends. The CDR3 has 15 residues. The DNA of the CDR3 is TGCGCCAGCGGACTAGGCGGAGGGTTGAACACTGAAGCTTTCTTT. Protein product: CASGLGGGLNTEAFF.

CDR3 amino acids: CASSRRWVRGGPANYGYTF. CDR3 sequence (DNA): TGTGCCAGTAGTAGGCGTTGGGTAAGGGGCGGACCAGCTAACTATGGCTACACCTTC. The chain joins TRBV19 to TRBJ1-2; D might be TRBD1 (5 bases). Germline-derived CDR1 and CDR2 are LNHDA and SQIVND (reference sequence). The CDR3 has 19 amino acids. V was clipped by 4 bases and J by 0 bases, with 24 bases between them. The whole variable domain, filled in from reference TRBV19 and TRBJ1-2, reads DGGITQSPKYLFRKEGQNVTLSCEQNLNHDAMYWYRQDPGQGLRLIYYSQIVNDFQKGDIAEGYSVSREKKESFPLTVTSAQKNPTAFYLCASSRRWVRGGPANYGYTFGSGTRLTVV.

The gene calls are TRBV9 and TRBJ2-3; 8 nucleotides match TRBD2. J was trimmed by 6 bases and V by 3 bases; bases with no gene match: 6. The germline CDR1 and CDR2 sequences are SGDLS and YYNGEE. CDR3 length: 14 amino acids. CDR3 sequence (DNA): TGTGCCAGCAGCGCTCGGGGGGGCCGGGATACGCAGTATTTT. Its protein is CASSARGGRDTQYF.

As to this clone: This sample includes further DNA sequences coding for the same CDR3. This rearrangement joins TRBV6-5 to TRBJ2-5; D call uncertain. The CDR3 runs to 13 residues. The germline V gene encodes CDR1 MNHEY and CDR2 SVGAGI. V was cut by 0 bases and J by 4 bases, with 6 bases left in between. The CDR3 DNA reads as TGTGCCAGCAGTTACTCGGCTAGAGAGACCCAGTACTTC. Translation gives CASSYSARETQYF.

The V call is TRBV7-2, the J call TRBJ2-5; D possibly corresponds to TRBD2 (7 bases). Germline V gives CDR1 SGHTA, CDR2 FQGNSA. CDR3 length: 15 residues. Trimming pared 7 bases from V and 5 bases from J, leaving 20 bases between. The CDR3 loop reads CASTLGGGPGETQYF. CDR3 nucleotides: TGTGCCAGCACGCTAGGGGGAGGGCCCGGGGAGACCCAGTACTTC.

This sequence joins TRBV11-3 and TRBJ2-1; no clear D gene. Looked up from germline, CDR1 is SGHNT and CDR2 is YENEEA. This CDR3 has 11 residues. Between the trimmed V and J ends, which lost 3 bases and 9 bases, there was a span of 6 bases. In DNA, the CDR3 is TGTGCCAGCAGCTTTCGAGGTGAGCAGTTCTTC. This translates into CASSFRGEQFF.

The chain links TRBV19 to TRBJ1-5, with TRBD1 as a possible D gene (6 bases). Trimming stripped 3 bases from V and 1 base from J, with 7 bases between. Per the germline V gene, CDR1 is LNHDA and CDR2 is SQIVND (reference sequence). The CDR3 is 14 amino acids. The CDR3, as DNA: TGTGCCAGTAGTATTCAGGGGAGCAATCAGCCCCAGCATTTT. Translated: CASSIQGSNQPQHF.

V and J are TRBV14 and TRBJ1-1; D remains ambiguous. The V gene's germline CDR1 is SGHDN and CDR2 FVKESK. The length of the CDR3 is 13 residues. V was pared by 2 bases and J by 2 bases, with 6 bases between. Written as DNA, the CDR3 is TGTGCCAGCAGCCAATCGTTAAACACTGAAGCTTTCTTT. This gives the protein CASSQSLNTEAFF.

The chain recombines TRBV28 with TRBJ1-4; TRBD1 matches at 7 bases. This CDR3 is 15 amino acids long. Germline V CDR1 and CDR2: MDHEN, SYDVKM. With 5 bases clipped from V and 8 bases from J, the junction kept 11 bases outside the gene matches. The CDR3 is CASSPDREDLEKLFF. CDR3 coding DNA: TGTGCCAGCAGTCCAGACAGGGAAGATCTCGAAAAACTGTTTTTT.

This chain uses TRBV10-2 with TRBJ1-4; D gene unclear. This CDR3 contains 14 residues. Trimming took 3 bases from V and 7 from J, leaving 12 bases between them. Germline V CDR1 and CDR2: WSHSY, SAAADI. The CDR3 region has the DNA TGCGCCAGCAGTGAATGGCCAATCAGTGAAAAACTGTTTTTT. Protein: CASSEWPISEKLFF.